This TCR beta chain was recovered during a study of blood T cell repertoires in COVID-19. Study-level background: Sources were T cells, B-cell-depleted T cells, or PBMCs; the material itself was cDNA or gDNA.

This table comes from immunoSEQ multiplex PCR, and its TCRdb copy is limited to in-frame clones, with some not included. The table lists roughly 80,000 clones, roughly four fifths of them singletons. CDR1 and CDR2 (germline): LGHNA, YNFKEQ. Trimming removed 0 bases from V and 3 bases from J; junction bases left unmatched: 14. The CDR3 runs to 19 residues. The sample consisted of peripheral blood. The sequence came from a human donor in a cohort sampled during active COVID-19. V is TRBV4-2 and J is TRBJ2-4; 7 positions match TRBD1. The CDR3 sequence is CASSQDFWDSSLHKNIQYF. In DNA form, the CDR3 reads TGTGCCAGCAGCCAAGACTTCTGGGACAGTTCTCTACACAAAAACATTCAGTACTTC.